Listed here are 23 T cell receptor beta chains from one sample, sequenced in a study of shared clonotypes between healthy human individuals (TCRdb year 2020). The library was generated by the immunoSEQ multiplex PCR assay. TCRdb took over this immuneACCESS table, retaining in-frame rearrangements with V and J assigned. Such tables are incomplete; in checked studies, under half of the missing clones stem from an unresolved V gene, and the remainder is unexplained. The sample yields over a million clones; around 95% were counted once. The ten largest clones take up more than 0.9% of the sample. The specimen sequenced was naive CD4+ T cells sorted from blood. The cell subset or site label for this specimen denotes: CD45RA+ positively selected. The receptors were sampled from a man aged 30-40 years in good health.

The gene calls are TRBV11-2 and TRBJ2-4; no clear D gene. From germline, CDR1 is SGHAT and CDR2 FQNNGV. The CDR3 covers 11 residues. With 5 bases removed from V and 7 bases from J, the gap between germline ends came to 6 bases. The CDR3 reads CASSPSNIQYF. CDR3 coding DNA: TGTGCCAGCAGCCCAAGTAACATTCAGTACTTC.

The gene calls are TRBV5-5 and TRBJ2-7; weak D call: TRBD2 (5 bases). Trimming cost V 3 bases and J 3 bases, with 7 bases left between them. Looked up from germline, CDR1 is SGHKS and CDR2 is YYEKEE (reference sequence). The CDR3 runs 12 residues. This CDR3 reads CASSSGYYEQYF. CDR3 in DNA: TGTGCCAGCAGCTCGGGATACTACGAGCAGTACTTC. Using reference TRBV5-5 and TRBJ2-7 for the parts outside the CDR3, the full variable domain is DAGVTQSPTHLIKTRGQQVTLRCSPISGHKSVSWYQQVLGQGPQFIFQYYEKEERGRGNFPDRFSARQFPNYSSELNVNALLLGDSALYLCASSSGYYEQYFGPGTRLTVT.

The gene calls are TRBV29-1 and TRBJ2-3; TRBD2 agrees at 10 bases. The germline gives CDR1 SQVTM, CDR2 ANQGSEA. The length of the CDR3 is 13 residues. The V and J ends lost 6 bases and 3 bases, in that order; junction bases with no gene match: 3. CDR3 sequence reads: CSVPSGSTDTQYF. CDR3 DNA sequence: TGCAGCGTACCTAGCGGGAGTACAGATACGCAGTATTTT.

The J gene is TRBJ2-1, the V gene TRBV27; 7 positions match TRBD1. CDR3 length equals 15 residues. The trim removed 1 base at V and 6 bases at J, leaving 6 bases unmatched. Looked up from germline, CDR1 is MNHEY and CDR2 is SMNVEV (reference sequence). CDR3 sequence reads: CASSLFPGTVNEQFF. The CDR3 region has the DNA TGTGCCAGCAGTTTATTCCCCGGGACAGTCAATGAGCAGTTCTTC.

This chain links TRBV6-5 with TRBJ1-1, with D maybe TRBD1 (6 bases). Trimming took 5 bases from V and 6 from J, leaving 19 bases between them. The CDR3 covers 15 residues. The germline V gene encodes CDR1 MNHEY and CDR2 SVGAGI. The CDR3 coding sequence is TGTGCCAGCAGTGGGCCGGGGGGCTCAGGGTCTGAAGCTTTCTTT. This sequence encodes CASSGPGGSGSEAFF.

This chain links TRBV5-1 with TRBJ1-3; D remains unclear. This CDR3 has 13 amino acids. CDR1 and CDR2 (germline): SGHRS, YFSETQ. The V and J ends lost 0 bases and 4 bases respectively, with 5 bases between them. CDR3 DNA sequence: TGCGCCAGCAGCTTGGGGGTAGGAAACACCATATATTTT. Amino acid sequence: CASSLGVGNTIYF.

This chain joins TRBV27 and TRBJ2-7, with TRBD1 matching over 7 bases. The CDR3 spans 14 residues. V was pared by 7 bases and J by 1 base, with 7 bases of the junction left unmatched. Germline loops: CDR1 MNHEY, CDR2 SMNVEV (reference sequence). DNA for the CDR3: TGTGCCAGCACCCGACAGGGATCGTCCTACGAGCAGTACTTC. This encodes CASTRQGSSYEQYF.

V gene TRBV7-2 combines with J gene TRBJ2-7, with D uncertain. Germline CDR1 and CDR2: SGHTA and FQGNSA. Deletions cut 6 bases from V and 3 bases from J, with 6 bases between. There are 11 residues in the CDR3. The CDR3 sequence is CASRLNYEQYF. The DNA of the CDR3 is TGTGCCAGCAGACTTAACTACGAGCAGTACTTC.

The rearrangement joins TRBV19 to TRBJ2-7, with TRBD2 matching over 10 bases. The CDR3 runs 14 residues. Trimming took 5 bases from V and 8 from J; bases not matched to a gene: 9. Germline assignment: CDR1 LNHDA and CDR2 SQIVND (reference sequence). The CDR3 loop is CASSPAGGAFKQYF. DNA of the CDR3: TGTGCCAGTAGTCCAGCGGGAGGGGCTTTCAAGCAGTACTTC.

The CDR3 coding sequence is TGTGCCAGCCGTGGGACCGCTATCAATGAGCAGTTCTTC. It yields the protein CASRGTAINEQFF. This chain joins TRBV4-2 and TRBJ2-1; D possibly uses TRBD1 or TRBD2 (5 bases each). Germline values: CDR1 LGHNA, CDR2 YNFKEQ. This CDR3 is 13 amino acids long. V was clipped by 8 bases and J by 6 bases, with 14 bases between them.

The rearrangement joins TRBV9 to TRBJ2-5; 11 bases are a match to TRBD2. Unmatched junction bases numbered 8, after V lost 2 bases and J lost 2 bases. Germline-derived CDR1 and CDR2 are SGDLS and YYNGEE. The CDR3 is made up of 17 amino acids. The CDR3, as DNA: TGTGCCAGCAGCGTGTCGGCTAGCGGGAGGATTCAAGAGACCCAGTACTTC. This gives the protein CASSVSASGRIQETQYF. Using reference TRBV9 and TRBJ2-5 for the parts outside the CDR3, the full variable domain is DSGVTQTPKHLITATGQRVTLRCSPRSGDLSVYWYQQSLDQGLQFLIQYYNGEERAKGNILERFSAQQFPDLHSELNLSSLELGDSALYFCASSVSASGRIQETQYFGPGTRLLVL.

The chain has TRBV29-1 and TRBJ1-2, with D possibly TRBD1 on 6 matching bases. From germline, CDR1 is SQVTM and CDR2 ANQGSEA. The CDR3 sequence is 15 residues long. The V and J ends lost 0 bases and 4 bases respectively, with 15 bases between them. The CDR3 nucleotides read TGCAGCGTTGAAGATCAAACAGGGAAAGGCTATGGCTACACCTTC. Protein sequence: CSVEDQTGKGYGYTF.

This clone was seen only once. The chain employs TRBV9 and TRBJ1-2; 7 nucleotides match TRBD1. V dropped 4 bases and J dropped 6; count of bases not matched to a gene: 9. Germline lookup yields CDR1 SGDLS and CDR2 YYNGEE. The length of the CDR3 is 14 residues. For the CDR3, the DNA is TGTGCCAGCAGCCCTAGAGGGGGCCGGGATGGCTACACCTTC. This translates into CASSPRGGRDGYTF.

J is TRBJ2-7 and V is TRBV7-9; D unresolved. Germline V gives CDR1 SEHNR, CDR2 FQNEAQ (reference sequence). V was shortened by 5 bases and J by 3 bases, with 11 bases between the two germline ends. The CDR3 extends over 13 amino acids. The CDR3 loop is CASSPHGYYEQYF. Here the CDR3 DNA reads TGTGCCAGCAGCCCCCATGGTTACTACGAGCAGTACTTC.

As to this clone: This same CDR3 is encoded by further DNA sequences in the sample. The chain combines TRBV5-1 with TRBJ2-3; 9 bases fit TRBD2. Germline-derived CDR1 and CDR2 are SGHRS and YFSETQ. The ends lost 4 bases at V and 3 bases at J; junction bases unmatched: 3. CDR3 length equals 14 residues. CDR3 nucleotides: TGCGCCAGCAGCCCTGGACTAGCGACAGATACGCAGTATTTT. Its protein is CASSPGLATDTQYF.

The genes are TRBV2 and TRBJ2-1; 9 bases align to TRBD1. With 2 bases clipped from V and 0 bases from J, the junction kept 11 bases outside the gene matches. The CDR3 is 19 amino acids. Germline CDR1 is SNHLY and CDR2 is FYNNEI. CDR3 sequence reads: CASSEISGWDRDSYNEQFF. In DNA, the CDR3 is TGTGCCAGCAGTGAAATATCGGGGTGGGACAGGGACTCCTACAATGAGCAGTTCTTC.

J is TRBJ2-3 and V is TRBV9; D gene uncertain. The CDR3 contains 14 residues. Germline V gene sequence: CDR1 SGDLS, CDR2 YYNGEE. V was trimmed by 2 bases and J by 0 bases, leaving 7 bases between them. Written as DNA, the CDR3 is TGTGCCAGCAGCGTCGGAAAAAGCACAGATACGCAGTATTTT. It codes for CASSVGKSTDTQYF.

The chain recombines TRBV7-2 with TRBJ2-7; 9 bases line up with TRBD1. The CDR3 is made up of 15 amino acids. With V trimmed by 1 base and J by 6 bases, 7 bases remained unmatched. Germline V gene sequence: CDR1 SGHTA, CDR2 FQGNSA. In nucleotides, the CDR3 is TGTGCCAGCAGCTTAGTGGGACAGGGTGACTTCGAGCAGTACTTC. Encoded protein: CASSLVGQGDFEQYF.

V gene TRBV29-1 combines with J gene TRBJ2-7, with 10 positions matching TRBD1. This CDR3 has 13 residues. The germline V gene has CDR1 SQVTM and CDR2 ANQGSEA. With V trimmed by 7 bases and J by 5 bases, 8 bases remained unmatched. CDR3 amino acids: CSADRGPGDEQYF. The CDR3 DNA sequence: TGCAGCGCAGACAGGGGGCCGGGCGACGAGCAGTACTTC.

The table lists this clone with a count of one. The genes are TRBV6-5 and TRBJ2-7; D uncertain. This CDR3 is 16 amino acids long. Germline V gene data show CDR1 as MNHEY and CDR2 as SVGAGI. The V end was cut by 0 bases, the J end by 0 bases, with 12 bases between. In nucleotides, the CDR3 is TGTGCCAGCAGTTACTCGAGGCTAACGATCTCCTACGAGCAGTACTTC. It translates to CASSYSRLTISYEQYF.

This chain links TRBV28 with TRBJ1-4, with 7 bases lining up with TRBD1. CDR1 is MDHEN and CDR2 is SYDVKM in the germline V gene. This CDR3 has 15 residues. Trimming removed 2 bases from V and 6 bases from J; junction bases left unmatched: 6. The CDR3 DNA reads TGTGCCAGCAGTTTAGGCGGGACAGTGGATGAAAAACTGTTTTTT. Its protein is CASSLGGTVDEKLFF.

CDR3 loop: CASSVEGLAGAYEQYF. The DNA for the CDR3 is TGTGCCAGCAGCGTAGAGGGACTAGCGGGCGCCTACGAGCAGTACTTC. The V gene is TRBV9, the J gene TRBJ2-7; 12 positions match TRBD2. CDR1 is SGDLS and CDR2 is YYNGEE in the germline V gene. Trimming took 0 bases from V and 2 from J; bases not matched to a gene: 3. This CDR3 spans 16 amino acids.

This rearrangement joins TRBV7-9 to TRBJ1-1; D uncertain. Trimming cost V 5 bases and J 4 bases, with 14 bases left between them. The CDR3 contains 14 residues. Looked up from germline, CDR1 is SEHNR and CDR2 is FQNEAQ (reference sequence). This CDR3 is CASSKSGLGTEAFF. As DNA, the CDR3 is TGTGCCAGCAGCAAAAGCGGATTAGGCACTGAAGCTTTCTTT.